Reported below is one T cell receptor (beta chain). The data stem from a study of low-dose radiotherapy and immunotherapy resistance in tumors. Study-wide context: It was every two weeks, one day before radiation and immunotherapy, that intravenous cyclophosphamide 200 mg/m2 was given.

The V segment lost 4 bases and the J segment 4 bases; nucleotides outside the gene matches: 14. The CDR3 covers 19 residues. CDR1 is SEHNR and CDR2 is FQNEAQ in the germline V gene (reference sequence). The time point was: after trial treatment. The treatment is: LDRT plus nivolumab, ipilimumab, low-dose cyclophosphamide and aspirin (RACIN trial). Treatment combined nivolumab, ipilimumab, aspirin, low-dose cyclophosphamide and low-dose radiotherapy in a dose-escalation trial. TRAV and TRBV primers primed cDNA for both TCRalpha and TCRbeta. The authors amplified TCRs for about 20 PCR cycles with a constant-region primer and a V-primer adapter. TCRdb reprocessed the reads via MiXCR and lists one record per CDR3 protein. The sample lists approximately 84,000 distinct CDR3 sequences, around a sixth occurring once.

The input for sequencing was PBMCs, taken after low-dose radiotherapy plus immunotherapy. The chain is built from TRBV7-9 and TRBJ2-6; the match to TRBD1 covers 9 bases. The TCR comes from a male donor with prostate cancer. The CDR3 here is CASSSRTGQGSSGANVLTF. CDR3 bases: TGTGCCAGCAGCTCAAGAACGGGACAGGGTTCCTCCGGGGCCAACGTCCTGACTTTC. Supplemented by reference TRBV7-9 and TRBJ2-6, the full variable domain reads DTGVSQNPRHKITKRGQNVTFRCDPISEHNRLYWYRQTLGQGPEFLTYFQNEAQLEKSRLLSDRFSAERPKGSFSTLEIQRTEQGDSAMYLCASSSRTGQGSSGANVLTFGAGSRLTVL.